This T cell receptor (beta chain) was captured by sequencing in a study of OX40 agonist ivuxolimab in advanced cancers. Study observations and caveats: It was also the case that some nonresponders had low normalized T-cell clonal expansion.

With 5 bases removed from V and 6 bases from J, the gap between germline ends came to 11 bases. This CDR3 is 12 amino acids long. Germline assignment: CDR1 SGHVS and CDR2 FNYEAQ. Details on this clone: Its antigen is unidentified.

The method was immunoSEQ multiplex PCR; TCRdb's version includes in-frame clones alone and lacks a portion of them. The table records approximately 60,000 clones, 75% to 90% of them present only once. This receptor was identified in an adult with an advanced solid tumor such as melanoma, head and neck, liver or kidney cancer. V and J are TRBV7-6 and TRBJ2-7; D perhaps matches TRBD2 (7 bases). The specimen comprised CD4+ or CD8+ T cells sorted from blood, sampled in a trial of the OX40 agonist ivuxolimab. Here the CDR3 reads CASSPGGLEQYF. In DNA form, the CDR3 reads TGTGCCAGCAGCCCCGGGGGGCTCGAGCAGTACTTC.